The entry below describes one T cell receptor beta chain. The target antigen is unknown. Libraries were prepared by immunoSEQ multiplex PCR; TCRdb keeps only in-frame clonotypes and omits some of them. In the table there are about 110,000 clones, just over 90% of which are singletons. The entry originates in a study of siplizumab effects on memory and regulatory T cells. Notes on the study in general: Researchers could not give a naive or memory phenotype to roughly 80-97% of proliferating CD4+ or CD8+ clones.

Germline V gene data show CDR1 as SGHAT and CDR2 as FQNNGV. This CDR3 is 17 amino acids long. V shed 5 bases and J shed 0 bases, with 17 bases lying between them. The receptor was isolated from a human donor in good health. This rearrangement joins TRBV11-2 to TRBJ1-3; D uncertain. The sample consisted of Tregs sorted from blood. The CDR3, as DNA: TGTGCCAGCAGCCCTAGTCCGGGAGCCTTCTCTGGAAACACCATATATTTT. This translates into CASSPSPGAFSGNTIYF. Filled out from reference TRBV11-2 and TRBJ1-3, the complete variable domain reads EAGVAQSPRYKIIEKRQSVAFWCNPISGHATLYWYQQILGQGPKLLIQFQNNGVVDDSQLPKDRFSAERLKGVDSTLKIQPAKLEDSAVYLCASSPSPGAFSGNTIYFGEGSWLTVV.